The 29 T cell receptor beta chains below all came from one sample that was sequenced in a study of breast tumors, draining lymph nodes, adjacent tissues. TCRdb used MiXCR to reprocess the multiplex PCR reads, holding one entry per CDR3 protein. The sample contains about 14,000 distinct CDR3 sequences, approximately 50% of which appear only once. Sequencing was performed on tumor-adjacent breast tissue. All receptors come from a female donor with breast cancer. Some clones in this sample may be carry-over from other donors' samples.

V is TRBV20-1 and J is TRBJ1-2; unclear D gene. The CDR3 sequence is 16 residues long. Looked up from germline, CDR1 is DFQATT and CDR2 is SNEGSKA (reference sequence). The CDR3 spells CSAPAPRVSVNYGYTF. The CDR3 DNA is TGCAGCGCCCCCGCCCCCCGGGTTAGCGTAAACTATGGCTACACCTTC.

This clonotype was observed many times. The J gene is TRBJ2-5, the V gene TRBV18, with D maybe TRBD2 (6 bases). The CDR3 is 14 residues long. Germline assignment: CDR1 KGHSH and CDR2 LQKENI. Trimming pared 3 bases from V and 1 base from J, leaving 9 bases between. The CDR3 DNA reads as TGTGCCAGCTCACCGCCGGGACTCCAAGAGACCCAGTACTTC. Amino acid sequence: CASSPPGLQETQYF.

Within the sample, this clonotype is medium-sized (0.01 to 0.1%). The rearrangement links TRBV4-3 to TRBJ2-2; no reliable D call. This CDR3 has 14 residues. V lost 0 bases, J lost 7 bases, and 9 bases lay in between. Germline V gives CDR1 LGHNA, CDR2 YSLEER. CDR3 in amino acids: CASSQEGHRGELFF. Written as DNA, the CDR3 is TGCGCCAGCAGCCAAGAAGGGCACCGCGGGGAGCTGTTTTTT.

This chain joins TRBV11-2 and TRBJ2-7; D is ambiguous. The CDR3 has 14 residues. The V end was cut by 5 bases, the J end by 3 bases, with 14 bases between. Germline V gene lookup returns CDR1 SGHAT and CDR2 FQNNGV. Written as DNA, the CDR3 is TGTGCCAGCAGCCCTGGCCAAGGCTACTACGAGCAGTACTTC. Translated, it gives CASSPGQGYYEQYF. Combining the CDR3 with reference TRBV11-2 and TRBJ2-7 gives the whole variable domain EAGVAQSPRYKIIEKRQSVAFWCNPISGHATLYWYQQILGQGPKLLIQFQNNGVVDDSQLPKDRFSAERLKGVDSTLKIQPAKLEDSAVYLCASSPGQGYYEQYFGPGTRLTVT.

CDR3 sequence reads: CSARDPGTSLGYGELFF. The CDR3 bases are TGCAGTGCTAGAGATCCGGGGACTAGTTTAGGGTACGGGGAGCTGTTTTTT. The rearrangement joins TRBV20-1 to TRBJ2-2; 8 positions match TRBD2. Germline V lookup: CDR1 DFQATT, CDR2 SNEGSKA (reference sequence). The J segment lost 7 bases and the V segment lost 0 bases, leaving 13 bases of the junction unmatched. The CDR3 is made up of 17 amino acids.

This clonotype was recorded a few times. This sequence joins TRBV20-1 and TRBJ2-7; D gene ambiguous. From germline, CDR1 is DFQATT and CDR2 SNEGSKA (reference sequence). V gave up 2 bases and J gave up 1 base, with 6 bases separating them. The CDR3 runs to 12 residues. The CDR3 coding sequence is TGCAGTGCTAGAAGACGTTCCTACGAGCAGTACTTC. Translation: CSARRRSYEQYF.

Comments on this clonotype: Sequence at one end of the junction differs from germline and may be a read error. The chain links TRBV5-6 to TRBJ2-5; D perhaps matches TRBD1 (6 bases). From germline, CDR1 is SGHDT and CDR2 YYEEEE. The length of the CDR3 is 14 residues. The CDR3, as DNA: TGTGCCAGCAGCTGGGGGCAGGACCTAGGGACCCAGTGCTTC. It is translated as CASSWGQDLGTQCF.

The chain recombines TRBV9 with TRBJ1-2; D unresolved. The CDR3 sequence is 11 residues long. CDR1 and CDR2 (germline): SGDLS, YYNGEE. V gave up 6 bases and J gave up 4 bases, with 7 bases separating them. The CDR3: CASTRGYGYTF. CDR3 DNA sequence: TGTGCCAGCACACGGGGCTATGGCTACACCTTC.

The genes are TRBV5-5 and TRBJ2-1; tentative D call: TRBD1 (7 bases). CDR1 and CDR2 (germline): SGHKS, YYEKEE (reference sequence). CDR3 size: 15 residues. Trimming removed 0 bases from V and 6 bases from J, with 13 bases in between. CDR3 DNA sequence: TGTGCCAGCAGCTTGGATGCAGGGGGAGGCAATGAGCAGTTCTTC. It specifies CASSLDAGGGNEQFF.

A remark on this clonotype: At one end the junction does not follow the germline gene, possibly because of a read error. The chain carries TRBV5-5 and TRBJ2-3; D is perhaps TRBD2 (5 bases). The CDR3 length is 17 residues. Germline V gene lookup returns CDR1 SGHKS and CDR2 YYEKEE (reference sequence). The chain's CDR3 is CASSLWAGGTGGETQYF. Written as DNA, the CDR3 is TGTGCCAGTAGCTTGTGGGCTGGAGGAACGGGCGGCGAAACGCAGTATTTT.

The rearrangement joins TRBV7-6 to TRBJ1-4; no definite D call. The CDR3 runs to 13 residues. The germline V gene encodes CDR1 SGHVS and CDR2 FNYEAQ. V was shortened by 3 bases and J by 8 bases, with 10 bases between the two germline ends. CDR3 sequence (DNA): TGTGCCAGCAGCTTGGGCTTCGGCGAAAAACTGTTTTTT. Translated, it gives CASSLGFGEKLFF.

This clonotype is classed as medium-sized. The rearrangement links TRBV2 to TRBJ1-5; weak D call: TRBD1 (6 bases). CDR3 length: 15 residues. V was cut by 0 bases and J by 3 bases, with 9 bases left in between. Germline CDR1 reads SNHLY; CDR2 reads FYNNEI. The CDR3 DNA reads TGTGCCAGCAGTGAAGCAGGGGGGAACAATCAGCCCCAGCATTTT. Protein product: CASSEAGGNNQPQHF.

This clonotype was recorded at least ten times. Given a much more abundant clone one base away, this may be a read error. The gene calls are TRBV5-8 and TRBJ2-5; D is uncertain. Deletions cut 0 bases from V and 4 bases from J, with 13 bases between. The length of the CDR3 is 15 residues. CDR1 and CDR2 (germline): SGHTS, YDEGEE. Here the CDR3 reads CASSLAQAMIETQYF. CDR3 bases: TGTGCCAGCAGCTTGGCGCAGGCGATGATAGAGACCCAGTACTTC.

This chain connects TRBV24-1 to TRBJ1-2; D unclear. CDR3 length: 11 amino acids. Trimming left V 8 bases short and J 2 bases short, with 5 bases between. CDR1 is KGHDR, CDR2 SFDVKD, per germline. The CDR3 bases are TGTGCCACCAATGACAACTATGGCTACACCTTC. It is translated as CATNDNYGYTF.

For this clonotype: A read error may produce the germline difference seen at one junction end. This chain uses TRBV7-9 with TRBJ2-5, with 10 bases fitting TRBD2. The CDR3 runs 15 residues. Germline V CDR1 and CDR2: SEHNR, FQNEAQ (reference sequence). CDR3 sequence: CASSAASGSTETQHF. The CDR3 region has the DNA TGTGCCAGCAGCGCCGCTAGCGGGAGCACCGAGACCCAGCACTTC.

This chain joins TRBV19 and TRBJ1-6, with TRBD1 matching 7 bases. Germline CDR1 is LNHDA and CDR2 is SQIVND (reference sequence). Trimming at V came to 4 bases and at J to 14 bases, leaving 2 bases not matched to a gene. The CDR3 is 11 amino acids. The CDR3 DNA follows: TGTGCCAGTAGTACGACAGGGTCCCTCCACTTT. Residues: CASSTTGSLHF.

With regard to this clonotype: Since a much larger clone is just one base distant, this may be a read error. The V call is TRBV9, the J call TRBJ2-1; perhaps TRBD1 as D (6 bases). This CDR3 has 13 amino acids. The V and J ends lost 2 bases and 8 bases respectively, with 11 bases between them. Germline lookup yields CDR1 SGDLS and CDR2 YYNGEE. CDR3 DNA sequence: TGTGCCAGCAGCGTTGGACAGTACGATGAGCAGTTCTTC. Translation: CASSVGQYDEQFF.

The genes are TRBV11-3 and TRBJ2-7, with D perhaps matching TRBD1 (6 bases). The germline gives CDR1 SGHNT, CDR2 YENEEA. The V and J ends lost 4 bases and 2 bases respectively, with 18 bases between them. The CDR3 extends over 16 amino acids. DNA for the CDR3: TGTGCCAGCAGCTCACCCATTACAGGGCTTACCTACGAGCAGTACTTC. Translation: CASSSPITGLTYEQYF.

V is TRBV19 and J is TRBJ1-2; TRBD1 agrees at 10 bases. Germline values: CDR1 LNHDA, CDR2 SQIVND (reference sequence). The CDR3 is made up of 13 amino acids. V gave up 6 bases and J gave up 7 bases; unmatched junction bases: 5. The CDR3 DNA sequence: TGTGCCAGTAGATCTGACAGGGGGCTTGGCTACACCTTC. This sequence encodes CASRSDRGLGYTF. Looking up the rest from reference TRBV19 and TRBJ1-2 gives the full variable domain: DGGITQSPKYLFRKEGQNVTLSCEQNLNHDAMYWYRQDPGQGLRLIYYSQIVNDFQKGDIAEGYSVSREKKESFPLTVTSAQKNPTAFYLCASRSDRGLGYTFGSGTRLTVV.

At least ten counts were recorded for this clonotype. The chain uses TRBV11-3 and TRBJ2-1; 7 bases are a match to TRBD2. The CDR3 length is 15 residues. With V trimmed by 4 bases and J by 2 bases, 5 bases remained unmatched. Germline V gene sequence: CDR1 SGHNT, CDR2 YENEEA. The CDR3 loop is CASSSGLGAYNEQFF. The DNA for the CDR3 is TGTGCCAGCAGCTCCGGACTAGGGGCCTACAATGAGCAGTTCTTC.

This clonotype was found once. The gene calls are TRBV2 and TRBJ1-2, with unresolved D. This CDR3 contains 16 residues. Trimming removed 5 bases from V and 4 bases from J, with 20 bases in between. Germline CDR1 is SNHLY and CDR2 is FYNNEI. In nucleotides, the CDR3 is TGTGCCAGCAGTAAGGCTGGGCCCCTGAATACCTATGGCTACACCTTC. It specifies CASSKAGPLNTYGYTF.

A note on this clonotype: Being one base from a much bigger clone, this may be a read error. Since the CDR3 does not end with the conserved phenylalanine or tryptophan, this likely comes from a read error. This chain uses TRBV7-9 with TRBJ2-7; perhaps D is TRBD1 or TRBD2 (6 bases each). The CDR3 extends over 14 amino acids. Per the germline V gene, CDR1 is SEHNR and CDR2 is FQNEAQ (reference sequence). V was cut by 5 bases and J by 3 bases, with 14 bases left in between. The CDR3 is CASSAQGLGYEQYL. The CDR3 region has the DNA TGTGCCAGCAGCGCACAGGGACTTGGCTACGAGCAGTACCTC.

In this sample, this clonotype turned up many times. The V and J genes are TRBV7-9 and TRBJ2-1; 9 bases are shared with TRBD2. Germline-derived CDR1 and CDR2 are SEHNR and FQNEAQ (reference sequence). This CDR3 comprises 16 residues. V lost 5 bases, J lost 7 bases, and 12 bases stayed unmatched. CDR3 in amino acids: CASSPLGSGRYNEQFF. The CDR3, as DNA: TGTGCCAGCAGCCCCCTCGGTAGCGGGAGATATAATGAGCAGTTCTTC.

The rearrangement uses TRBV29-1 and TRBJ1-5, with TRBD1 matching over 8 bases. Germline CDR1 reads SQVTM; CDR2 reads ANQGSEA. The CDR3 sequence is 12 residues long. The CDR3 nucleotides read TGCAGGTGGACAGGGACCAATCAGCCCCAGCATTTT. Translating gives CRWTGTNQPQHF.

This chain connects TRBV7-2 to TRBJ2-2; D assignment may be TRBD1 or TRBD2 (5 bases each). CDR1 and CDR2 from the germline V gene are SGHTA and FQGNSA. This CDR3 has 16 amino acids. Trimming shortened V by 5 bases and J by 6 bases, and 19 bases separated the two germline ends. For the CDR3, the DNA is TGTGCCAGCAGCCGCCTACCGGGACCACATGCCGGGGAGCTGTTTTTT. Translation gives CASSRLPGPHAGELFF.

Points on this clonotype: A much bigger clone sits one base away, suggesting this may be a read error. The V and J genes are TRBV20-1 and TRBJ2-7, with 8 bases identical to TRBD1. This CDR3 comprises 13 residues. Looked up from germline, CDR1 is DFQATT and CDR2 is SNEGSKA (reference sequence). In DNA form, the CDR3 reads TGCAGTGCTTGGACAGGGAGCTCCTACGAGCAGTGCTTC. Translated: CSAWTGSSYEQCF.

The chain uses TRBV6-4 and TRBJ2-7; D may match TRBD1 or TRBD2 (5 bases each). The ends were cut back, 0 bases at V and 6 bases at J, with 18 bases in the middle. Germline loops: CDR1 MRHNA, CDR2 SNTAGT. The CDR3 extends over 16 amino acids. The CDR3 bases are TGTGCCAGCAGTGACTCGGGGCCTAGCCTGTCGGTCGAGCAGTACTTC. It translates to CASSDSGPSLSVEQYF.

This clonotype was recorded many times. The chain has TRBV6-2 or TRBV6-3 and TRBJ2-1, with 11 bases aligning to TRBD2. The CDR3 is 15 amino acids. V dropped 5 bases and J dropped 6; count of bases not matched to a gene: 6. Germline CDR1 reads MNHEY; CDR2 reads SVGEGT. DNA for the CDR3: TGTGCCAGCAGTCCGACTAGCGGGAAGAGCAATGAGCAGTTCTTC. Translated: CASSPTSGKSNEQFF.

The J gene is TRBJ1-2, the V gene TRBV19; no clear D gene. V dropped 5 bases and J dropped 0 bases, with 10 bases sitting between them. The CDR3 has 14 amino acids. Germline CDR1 and CDR2: LNHDA and SQIVND (reference sequence). For the CDR3, the DNA is TGTGCCAGTAGTTTCGGAAAAGCTAACTATGGCTACACCTTC. Translating gives CASSFGKANYGYTF. Full variable domain (outside the CDR3, taken from reference TRBV19 and TRBJ1-2): DGGITQSPKYLFRKEGQNVTLSCEQNLNHDAMYWYRQDPGQGLRLIYYSQIVNDFQKGDIAEGYSVSREKKESFPLTVTSAQKNPTAFYLCASSFGKANYGYTFGSGTRLTVV.